Sequencing of this T cell receptor (beta chain) was carried out in a study of cytomegalovirus exposure and HLA in healthy donors. The PCR had 60 Vbeta and 13 Jbeta primers. Authors' analysis steps: Later, an analysis found 75 million to 90 million unique TCR beta chains, and some 10 million of these were shared. Measured with immunoSEQ multiplex PCR; TCRdb has only the in-frame clones, and not every one. D and trimming come from the DNA, and the V and J calls and clone size come from that table. The top ten clones hold 4.5% to 5% of a sample with 97,000 or so clones, around 57% of them seen once. V dropped 6 bases and J dropped 3 bases, with 9 bases sitting between them. This CDR3 comprises 13 residues. Germline loops: CDR1 LNHDA, CDR2 SQIVND (reference sequence). A single count supports this clone. Its specificity is unknown. All donors participated as healthy donors of bone marrow. Study observations and caveats: In a later analysis, compared with equally common non-associated chains, HLA-associated beta chains were more expanded.

The chain uses TRBV19 and TRBJ1-5; D unresolved. Material for sequencing was PBMCs. This TCR was recovered from a human donor in good health. CDR3 in amino acids: CASSLGLNQPQHF. DNA for the CDR3: TGTGCCAGTAGCTTGGGCCTCAATCAGCCCCAGCATTTT.